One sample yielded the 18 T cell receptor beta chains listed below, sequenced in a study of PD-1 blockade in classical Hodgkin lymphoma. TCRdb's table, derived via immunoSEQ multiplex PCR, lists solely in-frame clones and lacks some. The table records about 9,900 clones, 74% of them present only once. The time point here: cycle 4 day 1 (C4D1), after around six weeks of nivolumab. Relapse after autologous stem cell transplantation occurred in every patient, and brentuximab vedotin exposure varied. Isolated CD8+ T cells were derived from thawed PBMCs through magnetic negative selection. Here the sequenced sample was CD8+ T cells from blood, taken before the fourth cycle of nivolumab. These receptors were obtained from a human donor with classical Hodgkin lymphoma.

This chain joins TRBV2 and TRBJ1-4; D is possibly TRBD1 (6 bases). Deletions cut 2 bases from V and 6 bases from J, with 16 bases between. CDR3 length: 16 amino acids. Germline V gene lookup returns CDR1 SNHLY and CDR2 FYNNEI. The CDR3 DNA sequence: TGTGCCAGCAGTGAAAAGGGGGGGTTTGTGGATGAAAAACTGTTTTTT. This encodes CASSEKGGFVDEKLFF.

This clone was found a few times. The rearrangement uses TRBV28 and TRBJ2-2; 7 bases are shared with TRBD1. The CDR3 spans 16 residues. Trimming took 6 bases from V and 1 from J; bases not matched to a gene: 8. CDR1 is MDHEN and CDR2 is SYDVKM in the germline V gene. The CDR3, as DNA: TGTGCCAGCAGAAAAGCAGGGGGTTGGAACACCGGGGAGCTGTTTTTT. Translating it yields CASRKAGGWNTGELFF.

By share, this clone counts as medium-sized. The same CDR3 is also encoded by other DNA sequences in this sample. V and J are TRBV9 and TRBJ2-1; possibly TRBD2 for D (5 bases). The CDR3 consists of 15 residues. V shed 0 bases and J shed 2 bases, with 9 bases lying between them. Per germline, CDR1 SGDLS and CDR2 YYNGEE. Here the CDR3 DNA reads TGTGCCAGCAGCGTAGCGGGGAGCCCCTACAATGAGCAGTTCTTC. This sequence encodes CASSVAGSPYNEQFF.

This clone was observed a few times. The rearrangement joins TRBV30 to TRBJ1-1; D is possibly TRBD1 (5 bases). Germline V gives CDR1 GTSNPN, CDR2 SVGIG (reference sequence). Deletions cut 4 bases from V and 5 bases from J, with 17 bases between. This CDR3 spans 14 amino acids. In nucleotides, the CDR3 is TGTGCCTGGACCCTCCTCGGGGGTAGTACTGAAGCTTTCTTT. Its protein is CAWTLLGGSTEAFF.

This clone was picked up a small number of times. The CDR3 here is CASSEALREGNYGYTF. CDR3 coding DNA: TGTGCCAGCAGTGAAGCGCTCAGGGAGGGGAACTATGGCTACACCTTC. The J gene is TRBJ1-2, the V gene TRBV2, with TRBD1 as a possible D gene (5 bases). The CDR3 is 16 residues long. V shed 0 bases and J shed 2 bases, with 13 bases lying between them. Germline assignment: CDR1 SNHLY and CDR2 FYNNEI.

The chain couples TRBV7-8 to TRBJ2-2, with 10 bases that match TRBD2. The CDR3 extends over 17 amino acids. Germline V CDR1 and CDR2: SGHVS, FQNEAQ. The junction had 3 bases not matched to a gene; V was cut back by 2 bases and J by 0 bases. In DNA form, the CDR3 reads TGTGCCAGCAGCTTACTAGCGGGGGCTCCGAACACCGGGGAGCTGTTTTTT. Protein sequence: CASSLLAGAPNTGELFF.

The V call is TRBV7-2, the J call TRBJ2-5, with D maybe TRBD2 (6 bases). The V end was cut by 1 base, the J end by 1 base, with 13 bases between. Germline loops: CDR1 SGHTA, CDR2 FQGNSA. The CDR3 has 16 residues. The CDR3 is CASSLVGGSIQETQYF. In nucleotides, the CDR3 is TGTGCCAGCAGCTTAGTAGGAGGGAGCATCCAAGAGACCCAGTACTTC.

The CDR3 nucleotides are TGTGCCAGCAGCCCTACGGGCGATCCCTACAATGAGCAGTTCTTC. Residues: CASSPTGDPYNEQFF. This chain links TRBV13 with TRBJ2-1; D is unresolved. Germline V gives CDR1 PRHDT, CDR2 FYEKMQ (reference sequence). CDR3 length: 15 amino acids. The V gene lost 5 bases and the J gene lost 2 bases, with 13 bases spanning the gap.

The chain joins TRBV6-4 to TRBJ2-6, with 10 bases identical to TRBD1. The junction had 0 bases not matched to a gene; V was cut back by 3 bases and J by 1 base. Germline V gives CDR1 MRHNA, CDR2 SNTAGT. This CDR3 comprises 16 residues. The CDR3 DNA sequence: TGTGCCAGCAGTGAGGGACAGGGGTCTGGGGCCAACGTCCTGACTTTC. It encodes CASSEGQGSGANVLTF.

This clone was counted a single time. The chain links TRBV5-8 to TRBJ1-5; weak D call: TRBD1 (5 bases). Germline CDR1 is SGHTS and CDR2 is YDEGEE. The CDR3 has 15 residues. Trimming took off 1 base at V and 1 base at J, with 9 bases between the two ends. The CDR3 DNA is TGTGCCAGCAGCTTGTCAGGGCTGAGCAATCAGCCCCAGCATTTT. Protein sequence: CASSLSGLSNQPQHF.

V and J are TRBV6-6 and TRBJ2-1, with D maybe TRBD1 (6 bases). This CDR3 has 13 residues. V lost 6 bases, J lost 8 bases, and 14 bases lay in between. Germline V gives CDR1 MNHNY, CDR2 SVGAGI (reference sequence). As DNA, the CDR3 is TGTGCCAGCAGCAACAGGGTAATCGATGAGCAGTTCTTC. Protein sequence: CASSNRVIDEQFF.

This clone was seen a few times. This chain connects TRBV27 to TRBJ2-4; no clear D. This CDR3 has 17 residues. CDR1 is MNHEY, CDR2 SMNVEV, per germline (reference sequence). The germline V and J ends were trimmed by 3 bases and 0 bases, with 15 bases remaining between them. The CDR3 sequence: CASSLGIHSLAKNIQYF. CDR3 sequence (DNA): TGTGCCAGCAGTTTGGGAATACACTCACTAGCCAAAAACATTCAGTACTTC.

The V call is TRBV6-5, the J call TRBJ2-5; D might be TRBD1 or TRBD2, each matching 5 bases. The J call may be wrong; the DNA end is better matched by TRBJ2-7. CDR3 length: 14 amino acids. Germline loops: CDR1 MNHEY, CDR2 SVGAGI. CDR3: CASSWLWGSYEQYF. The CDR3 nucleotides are TGTGCCAGCAGTTGGCTTTGGGGGTCCTACGAGCAGTACTTC.

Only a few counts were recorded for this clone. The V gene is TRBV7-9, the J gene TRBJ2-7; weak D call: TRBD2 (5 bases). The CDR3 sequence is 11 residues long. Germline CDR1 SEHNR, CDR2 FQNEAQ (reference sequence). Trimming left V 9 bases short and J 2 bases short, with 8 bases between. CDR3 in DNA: TGTGCCAGTAGAGGGACCTACGAGCAGTACTTC. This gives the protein CASRGTYEQYF. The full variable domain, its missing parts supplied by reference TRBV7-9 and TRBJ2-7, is DTGVSQNPRHKITKRGQNVTFRCDPISEHNRLYWYRQTLGQGPEFLTYFQNEAQLEKSRLLSDRFSAERPKGSFSTLEIQRTEQGDSAMYLCASRGTYEQYFGPGTRLTVT.

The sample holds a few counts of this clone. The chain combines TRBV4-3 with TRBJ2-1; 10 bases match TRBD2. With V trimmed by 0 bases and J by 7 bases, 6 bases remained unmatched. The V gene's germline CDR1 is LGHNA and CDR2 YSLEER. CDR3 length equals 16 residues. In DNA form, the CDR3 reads TGCGCCAGCAGCCAAGATATAAGCGGGAGGGTAAATGAGCAGTTCTTC. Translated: CASSQDISGRVNEQFF.

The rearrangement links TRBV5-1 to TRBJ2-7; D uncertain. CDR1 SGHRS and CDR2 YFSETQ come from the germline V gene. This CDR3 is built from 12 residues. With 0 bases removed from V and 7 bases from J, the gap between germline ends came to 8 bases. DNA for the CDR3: TGCGCCAGCAGCTTGGAAAGTCGGGAGCAGTACTTC. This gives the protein CASSLESREQYF. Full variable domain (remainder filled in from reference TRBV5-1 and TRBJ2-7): KAGVTQTPRYLIKTRGQQVTLSCSPISGHRSVSWYQQTPGQGLQFLFEYFSETQRNKGNFPGRFSGRQFSNSRSEMNVSTLELGDSALYLCASSLESREQYFGPGTRLTVT.

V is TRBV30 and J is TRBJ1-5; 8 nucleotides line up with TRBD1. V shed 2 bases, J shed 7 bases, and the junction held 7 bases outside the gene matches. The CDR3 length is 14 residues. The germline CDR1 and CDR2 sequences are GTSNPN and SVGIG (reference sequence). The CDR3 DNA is TGTGCCTGGAGTCTCGACAGGGGAAACCAGCCCCAGCATTTT. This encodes CAWSLDRGNQPQHF.

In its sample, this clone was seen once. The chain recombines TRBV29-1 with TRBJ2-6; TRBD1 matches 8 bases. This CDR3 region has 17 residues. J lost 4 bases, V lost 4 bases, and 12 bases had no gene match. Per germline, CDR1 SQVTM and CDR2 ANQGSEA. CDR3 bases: TGCAGCGTTGTGGCCGGGACAGGTTCGTGGGGGGCCAACGTCCTGACTTTC. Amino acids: CSVVAGTGSWGANVLTF.